Listed below are T cell receptor beta chains from one sample, sequenced in a study of CD8+ T cells in alopecia areata. TCRdb's copy holds only in-frame clones and misses some; the assay was immunoSEQ multiplex PCR. The sample contains 200,000 or so clones, more than 45% of which appear only once. The starting material was CD4+ T cells sorted from blood, obtained at week 24, from a patient treated with tofacitinib. These receptors all stem from a human donor with alopecia areata. CDR3s include the opening cysteine and the closing phenylalanine or tryptophan. A D gene is named only where the DNA matches it firmly. Where a row states a size, it is once, few, many or the class of an expanded clone; other rows omit it.

J	D	V	size	CDR3	DNA
TRBJ1-5	-	TRBV4-3	-	CASSGALDQPQHF	TGCGCCAGCAGCGGAGCTCTAGATCAGCCCCAGCATTTT
TRBJ1-1	-	TRBV23-1	-	CARAGTTNTEAFF	TGCGCCAGAGCCGGGACGACGAACACTGAAGCTTTCTTT
TRBJ2-5	-	TRBV5-1	-	CASSFPTGQETQYF	TGCGCCAGCAGCTTCCCGACAGGTCAGGAGACCCAGTACTTC
TRBJ2-2	TRBD1	TRBV5-4	once	CASSLDRVNTGELFF	TGTGCCAGCAGCCTGGACAGGGTCAACACCGGGGAGCTGTTTTTT
TRBJ1-2	-	TRBV7-2	-	CASSVRVSGSYGYTF	TGTGCCAGCAGCGTCCGGGTGTCGGGGAGCTATGGCTACACCTTC
TRBJ2-7	-	TRBV29-1	-	CSIGDGSYEQYF	TGCAGCATTGGGGACGGCTCCTACGAGCAGTACTTC
TRBJ1-2	TRBD1	TRBV5-5	-	CASSLLGSGQGGYTF	TGTGCCAGCAGCTTGTTGGGCTCGGGACAGGGCGGCTACACCTTC
TRBJ1-2	TRBD1	TRBV2	-	CASRAGQFNYGYTF	TGTGCCAGCAGGGCGGGACAGTTTAACTATGGCTACACCTTC
TRBJ2-2	-	TRBV5-1	few	CASSSSLTLNTGELFF	TGCGCCAGCAGCTCCTCCTTGACACTGAACACCGGGGAGCTGTTTTTT
TRBJ2-3	TRBD1	TRBV2	-	CASSEDRAPDTQYF	TGTGCCAGCAGTGAGGACAGGGCCCCAGATACGCAGTATTTT
TRBJ1-2	TRBD1	TRBV6-5	-	CASSRQGLGYTF	TGTGCCAGCAGTAGACAGGGGCTTGGCTACACCTTC
TRBJ2-3	-	TRBV7-9	few	CASSSRTHTDTQYF	TGTGCCAGCAGCTCAAGGACTCACACAGATACGCAGTATTTT
TRBJ2-4	-	TRBV1	-	CTSSGTGRNIQYF	TGCACCAGCAGCGGAACAGGGAGAAACATTCAGTACTTC
TRBJ2-5	-	TRBV7-2	few	CASSLDSRRAQYF	TGTGCCAGCAGCTTAGACTCCCGGCGGGCCCAGTACTTC
TRBJ2-7	-	TRBV6-5	few	CASSFQGSGEQYF	TGTGCCAGCAGTTTTCAGGGATCGGGCGAGCAGTACTTC
TRBJ1-5	TRBD1	TRBV27	-	CASRLGQVNNQPQHF	TGTGCCAGCAGATTGGGACAGGTCAACAATCAGCCCCAGCATTTT
TRBJ1-2	-	TRBV30	-	CAWSVMGERGYTF	TGTGCCTGGAGTGTTATGGGGGAGAGGGGCTACACCTTC
TRBJ1-5	-	TRBV7-8	-	CASSPWGTHQPQHF	TGTGCCAGCAGCCCGTGGGGGACACATCAGCCCCAGCATTTT
TRBJ2-2	-	TRBV6-5	once	CASSYTDSAFSGELFF	TGTGCCAGCAGTTATACGGATTCCGCATTCAGCGGGGAGCTGTTTTTT
TRBJ2-2	TRBD2	TRBV2	-	CASSDPAGGANTGELFF	TGTGCCAGCAGTGATCCGGCGGGAGGTGCGAACACCGGGGAGCTGTTTTTT
TRBJ2-3	TRBD2	TRBV29-1	-	CSASGTSGATDTQYF	TGCAGCGCAAGCGGGACTAGCGGGGCCACAGATACGCAGTATTTT
TRBJ2-1	-	TRBV29-1	few	CSVESSRGVSSYNEQFF	TGCAGCGTTGAGAGTTCGAGGGGGGTGTCGTCCTACAATGAGCAGTTCTTC
TRBJ1-4	-	TRBV7-2	few	CASSLGANEKLFF	TGTGCCAGCAGCTTAGGGGCTAATGAAAAACTGTTTTTT
TRBJ1-5	-	TRBV7-8	few	CASSLFADQPQHF	TGTGCCAGCAGCTTGTTTGCCGATCAGCCCCAGCATTTT
TRBJ2-5	TRBD2	TRBV4-1	-	CASSLTFPGVGRNQETQYF	TGCGCCAGCAGCCTCACCTTCCCGGGGGTCGGGAGGAACCAAGAGACCCAGTACTTC
TRBJ2-4	-	TRBV29-1	-	CSVWGVKNIQYF	TGCAGCGTTTGGGGAGTCAAAAACATTCAGTACTTC
TRBJ2-7	-	TRBV30	few	CAWSMASLSYEQYF	TGTGCCTGGAGTATGGCTAGCCTCTCCTACGAGCAGTACTTC
TRBJ2-3	-	TRBV7-3	-	CASSLMLTRVDTQYF	TGTGCCAGCAGCTTAATGCTTACCCGAGTGGATACGCAGTATTTT
TRBJ2-3	TRBD2	TRBV13	-	CASSPYQLAGGTDTQYF	TGTGCCAGCAGCCCGTATCAACTAGCGGGGGGCACAGATACGCAGTATTTT
TRBJ2-1	-	TRBV7-8	-	CASSEPGPVYNEQFF	TGTGCCAGCAGCGAACCGGGACCAGTTTACAATGAGCAGTTCTTC
TRBJ2-4	-	TRBV7-9	few	CASSSHEEPGLAKNIQYF	TGTGCCAGCAGCTCGCACGAGGAGCCAGGGTTAGCCAAAAACATTCAGTACTTC
TRBJ1-1	TRBD1	TRBV30	-	CAWSVGQGYSLDTEAFF	TGTGCCTGGAGTGTCGGACAGGGTTATAGTTTGGACACTGAAGCTTTCTTT
TRBJ2-1	TRBD1	TRBV20-1	-	CSPGQGDEQFF	TGCAGCCCCGGACAGGGGGATGAGCAGTTCTTC
TRBJ2-7	-	TRBV30	-	CAWSLQYEQYF	TGTGCCTGGAGCCTGCAATACGAGCAGTACTTC
TRBJ2-5	-	TRBV9	few	CASSVGSSAGSQETQYF	TGTGCCAGCAGCGTAGGAAGCTCGGCGGGGAGCCAAGAGACCCAGTACTTC
TRBJ2-3	-	TRBV5-1	-	CASSLESGGGTDTQYF	TGCGCCAGCAGCTTGGAGTCGGGTGGGGGTACAGATACGCAGTATTTT
TRBJ2-7	-	TRBV6-1	-	CASSGGRAGRPYEQYF	TGTGCCAGCAGTGGTGGCCGGGCCGGGCGGCCCTACGAGCAGTACTTC
TRBJ2-1	-	TRBV30	few	CAWEEGLWSYNEQFF	TGTGCCTGGGAAGAGGGGCTTTGGTCCTACAATGAGCAGTTCTTC
TRBJ2-5	-	TRBV29-1	-	CSVAGGKETQYF	TGCAGCGTCGCCGGGGGAAAAGAGACCCAGTACTTC
TRBJ2-7	-	TRBV28	-	CASSQTSLGSYEQYF	TGTGCCAGCAGTCAAACAAGCCTCGGATCCTACGAGCAGTACTTC
TRBJ2-5	-	TRBV5-1	-	CASSLARETQYF	TGCGCCAGCAGCTTGGCCCGGGAGACCCAGTACTTC
TRBJ2-3	TRBD2	TRBV7-3	-	CASSPLPSGSGDTQYF	TGTGCCAGCAGTCCTCTCCCTAGCGGGAGTGGAGATACGCAGTATTTT
TRBJ2-5	-	TRBV7-2	few	CASSLDRTQYF	TGTGCCAGCAGCTTAGATAGGACCCAGTACTTC
TRBJ2-2	TRBD2	TRBV7-9	-	CASSLVSLAGPSNTGELFF	TGTGCCAGCAGCTTAGTCAGCCTAGCGGGGCCCTCGAACACCGGGGAGCTGTTTTTT
TRBJ1-2	TRBD1	TRBV7-2	-	CASSLQGGTNYGYTF	TGTGCCAGCAGCCTCCAGGGGGGAACTAACTATGGCTACACCTTC
TRBJ2-4	-	TRBV5-1	-	CASSLQNIQYF	TGCGCCAGCAGCTTACAAAACATTCAGTACTTC
TRBJ2-5	TRBD1	TRBV5-4	-	CASSGTGGQETQYF	TGTGCCAGCAGCGGGACAGGGGGTCAGGAGACCCAGTACTTC